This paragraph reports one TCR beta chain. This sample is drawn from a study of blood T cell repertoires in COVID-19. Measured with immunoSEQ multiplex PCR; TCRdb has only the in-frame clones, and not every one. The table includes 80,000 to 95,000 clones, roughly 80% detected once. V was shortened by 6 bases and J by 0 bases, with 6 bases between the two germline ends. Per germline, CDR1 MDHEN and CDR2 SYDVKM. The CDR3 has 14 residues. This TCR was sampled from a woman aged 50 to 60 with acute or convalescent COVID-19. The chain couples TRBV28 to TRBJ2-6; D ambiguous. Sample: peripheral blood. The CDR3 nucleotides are TGTGCCAGCAGCCACGGCTCTGGGGCCAACGTCCTGACTTTC. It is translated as CASSHGSGANVLTF.